Presented here are 15 T cell receptor beta chains from one specimen sequenced in a study of blood T cell repertoires in COVID-19. The assay was immunoSEQ multiplex PCR, and TCRdb's table has in-frame clones only and misses some. The sample carries roughly 150,000 clones, about 80% recorded once. Sequenced input: peripheral blood. The origin of the receptors is an older man who had recovered from COVID-19.

This clone came up once. This chain connects TRBV2 to TRBJ1-4, with 8 positions matching TRBD1. J gave up 5 bases and V 6 bases, and 5 bases lay outside the gene matches. The CDR3 covers 14 residues. Germline assignment: CDR1 SNHLY and CDR2 FYNNEI. CDR3 sequence (DNA): TGTGCCAGCAGCCGACAGGGGTTAAATGAAAAACTGTTTTTT. It is translated as CASSRQGLNEKLFF.

The chain uses TRBV19 and TRBJ1-1, with a possible D match to TRBD1 (5 bases). The CDR3 runs 15 residues. V was cut by 7 bases and J by 1 base, with 16 bases left in between. The V gene's germline CDR1 is LNHDA and CDR2 SQIVND (reference sequence). The CDR3 sequence: CASTSDTSANTEAFF. CDR3 DNA: TGTGCCAGTACCTCGGACACCTCAGCGAACACTGAAGCTTTCTTT.

The CDR3: CASSPGLAGGFRNEQFF. For the CDR3, the DNA is TGTGCCAGCAGTCCGGGACTAGCGGGAGGTTTTAGAAATGAGCAGTTCTTC. The chain joins TRBV6-6 to TRBJ2-1, with 15 bases lining up with TRBD2. This CDR3 comprises 17 residues. The trim removed 5 bases at V and 7 bases at J, leaving 9 bases unmatched. CDR1 MNHNY and CDR2 SVGAGI come from the germline V gene (reference sequence).

This clone is judged large. The V gene is TRBV19, the J gene TRBJ2-5, with 13 nucleotides matching TRBD2. Germline V lookup: CDR1 LNHDA, CDR2 SQIVND (reference sequence). The CDR3 has 15 amino acids. J gave up 1 base and V 10 bases, and 6 bases lay outside the gene matches. CDR3 loop: CATGLAGESQETQYF. CDR3 nucleotides: TGTGCCACCGGACTAGCGGGGGAGTCCCAAGAGACCCAGTACTTC.

This clone was seen many times. Different DNA sequences within this sample yield the same CDR3. V gene TRBV27 combines with J gene TRBJ2-7, with 12 bases fitting TRBD2. Germline values: CDR1 MNHEY, CDR2 SMNVEV (reference sequence). J was trimmed by 3 bases and V by 6 bases; bases with no gene match: 3. This CDR3 is 14 amino acids long. The CDR3 bases are TGTGCCAGCAGCCCGACTAGCGGGAGCTACGAGCAGTACTTC. It specifies CASSPTSGSYEQYF.

The V and J genes are TRBV5-1 and TRBJ1-4, with D hard to call. There are 14 residues in the CDR3. Germline-derived CDR1 and CDR2 are SGHRS and YFSETQ. The V end was cut by 0 bases, the J end by 2 bases, with 5 bases between. In DNA form, the CDR3 reads TGCGCCAGCAGCTTGGATAGCACTAATGAAAAACTGTTTTTT. It codes for CASSLDSTNEKLFF.

This chain uses TRBV10-3 with TRBJ2-7; possibly TRBD1 for D (5 bases). Looked up from germline, CDR1 is ENHRY and CDR2 is SYGVKD. Trimming removed 2 bases from V and 6 bases from J, with 11 bases in between. CDR3 length: 13 residues. Here the CDR3 reads CAISERQKGEQYF. The CDR3 coding sequence is TGTGCCATCAGTGAGAGACAGAAGGGCGAGCAGTACTTC.

The chain is built from TRBV12-3 or TRBV12-4 and TRBJ1-1; D remains unclear. The V gene lost 3 bases and the J gene lost 6 bases, with 5 bases spanning the gap. The CDR3 extends over 11 amino acids. The CDR3 here is CASSFLAEAFF. The CDR3 bases are TGTGCCAGCAGTTTTTTAGCTGAAGCTTTCTTT.

V is TRBV28 and J is TRBJ2-1, with 10 bases lining up with TRBD2. Trimming cost V 3 bases and J 5 bases; bases outside gene matches: 4. CDR1 and CDR2 from the germline V gene are MDHEN and SYDVKM. This CDR3 spans 15 amino acids. The CDR3 region is CASSLGTSDNNEQFF. CDR3 DNA sequence: TGTGCCAGCAGTTTGGGGACTAGCGATAACAATGAGCAGTTCTTC.

The chain is built from TRBV6-5 and TRBJ1-2; 11 bases line up with TRBD1. The CDR3 loop spans 15 amino acids. The junction had 5 bases not matched to a gene; V was cut back by 4 bases and J by 4 bases. Germline V gives CDR1 MNHEY, CDR2 SVGAGI. In DNA form, the CDR3 reads TGTGCCAGCAGTTGGACAGGGGGCGTTGGCTATGGCTACACCTTC. Residues: CASSWTGGVGYGYTF.

The chain employs TRBV4-3 and TRBJ1-4; D is ambiguous. This CDR3 has 16 residues. Germline lookup yields CDR1 LGHNA and CDR2 YSLEER. The V and J ends lost 5 bases and 0 bases respectively, with 13 bases between them. This chain's CDR3 is CASSENREATNEKLFF. CDR3 DNA sequence: TGCGCCAGCAGCGAAAACCGGGAGGCAACTAATGAAAAACTGTTTTTT.

The rearrangement links TRBV7-9 to TRBJ1-1, with TRBD1 identical over 10 bases. J lost 10 bases, V lost 5 bases, and 13 bases had no gene match. The CDR3 covers 15 residues. Germline CDR1 is SEHNR and CDR2 is FQNEAQ (reference sequence). CDR3 sequence reads: CASSNRDRGRVGAFF. In nucleotides, the CDR3 is TGTGCCAGCAGCAATCGGGACAGGGGAAGGGTAGGAGCTTTCTTT.

This clone has just a few counts. The V and J genes are TRBV5-1 and TRBJ2-7; tentative D call: TRBD1 (6 bases). There are 12 residues in the CDR3. Germline-derived CDR1 and CDR2 are SGHRS and YFSETQ. Trimming shortened V by 3 bases and J by 7 bases, and 11 bases separated the two germline ends. As DNA, the CDR3 is TGCGCCAGCAGCTCACAGGGCGGGGAGCAGTACTTC. It specifies CASSSQGGEQYF.

V and J are TRBV30 and TRBJ2-2; D not resolved. Trimming pared 4 bases from V and 1 base from J, leaving 7 bases between. The CDR3 spans 13 residues. Germline V gives CDR1 GTSNPN, CDR2 SVGIG (reference sequence). The CDR3 protein is CAWTGRNTGELFF. The CDR3, as DNA: TGTGCCTGGACTGGGCGGAACACCGGGGAGCTGTTTTTT.

This chain uses TRBV2 with TRBJ1-5; a possible D gene is TRBD1 (5 bases). CDR1 is SNHLY and CDR2 is FYNNEI in the germline V gene. The ends were cut back, 6 bases at V and 1 base at J, with 13 bases in the middle. This CDR3 has 15 amino acids. The DNA of the CDR3 is TGTGCCAGCAGCGCAGGGATGGAAAGCAATCAGCCCCAGCATTTT. The encoded protein is CASSAGMESNQPQHF.